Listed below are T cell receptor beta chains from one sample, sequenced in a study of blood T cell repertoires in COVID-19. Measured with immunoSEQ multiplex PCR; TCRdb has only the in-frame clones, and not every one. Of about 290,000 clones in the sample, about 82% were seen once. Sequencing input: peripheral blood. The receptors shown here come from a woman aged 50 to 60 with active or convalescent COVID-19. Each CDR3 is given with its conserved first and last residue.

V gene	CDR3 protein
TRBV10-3	CAISPGQGVYGYTF
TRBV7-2	CASSLRGSLQPQHF
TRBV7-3	CASSSSGIMDEQFF
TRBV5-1	CASSLDSRNTIYF
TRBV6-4	CASSETPNLGTNTGELFF
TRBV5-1	CATGRSAVGGPDTQYF
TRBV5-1	CASSLAQVGETQYF
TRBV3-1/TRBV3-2	CASSQRIGTGEAFF
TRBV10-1	CASIEVQPRHGYTF
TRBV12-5	CASGRQGLGPYEQYF
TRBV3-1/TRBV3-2	CASSQEPGNGYTF
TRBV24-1	CATSHRDRDKDEQFF
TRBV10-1	CASSDSNSPLHF
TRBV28	CASSSVGLAVPYEQYF
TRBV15	CATSTDRGRTGELFF
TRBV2	CASSASGRALGKNIQYF
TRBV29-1	CSVERGRRETQYF
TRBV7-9	CASSIVAAIYNEQFF
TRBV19	CASSISLAGKVGYEQYF
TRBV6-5	CASTPFTSGNNEQFF
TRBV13	CAGPPGYEQYF
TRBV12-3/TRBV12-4	CASRLTGDYGYTF
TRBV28	CAGSISGSYNEQFF
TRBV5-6	CASSKPQGSPDGYTF
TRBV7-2	CASSLVQGAQETQYF
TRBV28	CASSREDRVNQPQHF
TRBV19	CASRKTGTVFPYEQYF
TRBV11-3	CASSLYAGTGELFF
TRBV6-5	CASSSGQGGGYTF
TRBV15	CATSRDMGTTTNEQFF
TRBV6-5	CASSYRTGLPNYEQYF
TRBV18	CASSPSPSYEQYF
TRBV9	CASSPTGGTNTEAFF
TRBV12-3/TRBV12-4	CASESSYNSPLHF